These 6 T cell receptor beta chains originate from one sample sequenced in a study of long-term antiretroviral therapy in people with HIV. This was the immunoSEQ v3.0 assay at survey level. Method: immunoSEQ multiplex PCR; TCRdb's copy keeps in-frame clones and lacks some. The data hold tens of thousands of clones, with around nine tenths observed a single time. The sample consisted of unsorted PBMCs, taken 1.1 years after starting antiretroviral therapy. The source of these receptors is a man younger than 30 with HIV.

Only one count was recorded for this clone. This chain connects TRBV28 to TRBJ1-1; TRBD1 is a possible D gene (5 bases). This CDR3 is 14 amino acids long. V dropped 2 bases and J dropped 7 bases, with 14 bases sitting between them. Germline loops: CDR1 MDHEN, CDR2 SYDVKM. The DNA of the CDR3 is TGTGCCAGCAGTTTAAATCCCAGGGTTTTTGAAGCTTTCTTT. Protein: CASSLNPRVFEAFF.

CDR3 DNA: TGTGCCAGCAGGGCGCCAAATCAGCCCCAGCATTTT. It codes for CASRAPNQPQHF. This sequence joins TRBV6-1 and TRBJ1-5; no definite D call. Germline assignment: CDR1 MNHNS and CDR2 SASEGT. V gave up 6 bases and J gave up 4 bases, with 7 bases separating them. CDR3 length equals 12 residues.

V usage is TRBV19 and J usage is TRBJ2-7; D is unresolved. Germline CDR1 LNHDA, CDR2 SQIVND (reference sequence). The ends were cut back, 0 bases at V and 1 base at J, with 7 bases in the middle. The CDR3 loop spans 14 amino acids. The CDR3 region is CASSIDHSSYEQYF. The CDR3 region has the DNA TGTGCCAGTAGTATAGATCATAGTTCCTACGAGCAGTACTTC.

This clone was recorded once. The chain carries TRBV6-6 and TRBJ2-4; no clear D gene. Germline V gives CDR1 MNHNY, CDR2 SVGAGI (reference sequence). The CDR3 totals 14 residues. Deletions cut 2 bases from V and 8 bases from J, with 13 bases between. The CDR3, as DNA: TGTGCCAGCAGTTACGGTCTCAGTATGGACATTCAGTACTTC. This gives the protein CASSYGLSMDIQYF.

V gene TRBV2 combines with J gene TRBJ2-7; D is unclear. The CDR3 is made up of 14 amino acids. Trimming pared 3 bases from V and 3 bases from J, leaving 12 bases between. Per germline, CDR1 SNHLY and CDR2 FYNNEI. The CDR3 coding sequence is TGTGCCAGCAGTGAGAATCTTGGAGACTACGAGCAGTACTTC. Amino acids: CASSENLGDYEQYF.

This chain uses TRBV7-9 with TRBJ2-2; perhaps TRBD2 as D (7 bases). Germline V lookup: CDR1 SEHNR, CDR2 FQNEAQ (reference sequence). The CDR3 has 18 residues. Between the trimmed V and J ends, which lost 4 bases and 3 bases, there was a span of 21 bases. The CDR3 here is CASSSRLGGARDTGELFF. The CDR3 DNA sequence: TGTGCCAGCAGCTCCCGCCTTGGGGGGGCACGGGACACCGGGGAGCTGTTTTTT.